A single T cell receptor (beta chain) is shown here with its context. The antigen is not known. These data originate in a study of T-cell reconstitution after alpha-beta-depleted transplantation in children. Study outcomes and limitations: At the one-year point after transplant, T-cell counts and TCRbeta diversity were found to come mostly from T cells that had been newly produced. Several hundred expanded graft clones reportedly were the source of alpha-beta T cells about two months after transplant.

This CDR3 has 14 amino acids. Trimming removed 2 bases at V and 3 bases at J, with 11 bases between. CDR1 and CDR2 from the germline V gene are MNHEY and SMNVEV (reference sequence). During its preparation, the TCRbeta library received unique molecular identifiers. TCRdb re-analysed the PCR reads in MiXCR, keeping a single row per CDR3 protein. The repertoire includes around 490,000 distinct CDR3 sequences, approximately 10% of them detected once, and about 14% sits in the top ten. This receptor was taken from a female patient aged 2 to 10 who had a stem cell transplant for aplastic anemia, so the T cells may come from the graft donor. This chain connects TRBV27 to TRBJ2-7; D remains unclear. The sample here was PBMCs, mostly from graft donor cells, taken 180 days after TCRalphabeta/CD19-depleted stem cell transplant. The CDR3 loop is CASSLRVMGYEQYF. CDR3 nucleotides: TGTGCCAGCAGTTTAAGGGTGATGGGCTACGAGCAGTACTTC.